The T cell receptor beta chain described here comes from a study of prognosis after radiotherapy for stage I lung cancer (dated by TCRdb to 2020 to 2023). Looking at the study overall: Approximately 19 stage I NSCLC patients were enrolled in Nanjing, China, between April 2018 and January 2019. SBRT was delivered in 3 to 5 fractions with a biologically effective dose of at least 100 Gy, and image-guided IMRT or VMAT was used for delivery. The study profiled peripheral blood TCR beta repertoires from stage I NSCLC patients before and after stereotactic body radiotherapy and related them to distant failure. All patients were considered medically inoperable, owing to comorbidities in around eleven and refusal of surgery in over five. The study included fourteen patients with newly diagnosed primary stage I lung tumors and 4 to 6 with oligometastatic NSCLC after surgical resection of the primary tumor. SBRT was not combined with any concurrent therapy in any patient. For each of the approximately 20 patients, one blood sample was taken before SBRT and one after, so the study sequenced around 40 samples in total. After SBRT, distant metastases developed in about 20% of the 19 patients at a median of 7 months, while the remaining 15 patients had no significant progression. On tumor histology, twelve patients had adenocarcinoma and several had squamous cell carcinoma. The cohort included approximately 13 men and more than 5 women, with a median age of approximately 76 years and a range of 53 to 84 years. Overall study outcomes, separate from this receptor: TRBV and TRBJ usage frequencies reportedly varied with metastasis status, involving two V genes at baseline and about 10 V and two J genes after SBRT. None of the reported P values were adjusted for multiple comparisons. No determination of tumor specificity was made for expanded TCR clones. Unique TCR clone counts fell after SBRT (median 10,088 before versus several thousand after; Wilcoxon paired P=0.011). Post-SBRT Shannon entropy and its change from baseline were lower in patients who developed distant metastases; baseline Shannon entropy was not associated with metastases. The small cohort and short follow-up limited the study, so independent validation of the findings is needed.

All patients had node-negative disease on CT and PET/CT, and none had a history of other malignancies or had previously received chemotherapy or radiotherapy. At each of two time points, six milliliters of peripheral venous blood were collected into EDTA tubes. PBMCs were isolated by Ficoll-Paque Plus density-gradient centrifugation. Samples were stored at -80°C immediately after collection until analysis. Two rounds of multiplex PCR were used to amplify the TCR beta CDR3 region from genomic DNA. In the first round of PCR, primers specific to each TRBV and TRBJ gene were used, and the primer sequences are filed in Chinese patent CN105087789A. The second PCR round used universal primers. The Roche High Pure PCR Template Preparation Kit was used to extract genomic DNA from the frozen PBMCs. Paired-end sequencing with 151 bp reads was performed on the libraries using an Illumina HiSeq 3000. Per the authors' processing: CutAdapt was used to remove raw reads lacking the multiplex PCR primer sequences. High-quality paired reads were merged into contigs with PEAR. By alignment to reference sequences, MiXCR assigned TRB V, D and J gene segments to each contig. CDR3 sequences were clustered by base quality and sequence similarity to remove sequencing errors. Diversity was measured as Shannon entropy normalized by the natural log of productive TCR sequence number. Clonality was computed as one minus the ratio of Shannon entropy to the natural log of the number of unique clonotypes. Using the Youden index from ROC curves, the researchers picked the repertoire-metric cut-offs for progression-free survival, and all analyses were carried out in R 3.5.3. The raw public data were reprocessed by TCRdb itself: fastp quality trimming at Q25, MiXCR clonotype calling, in-frame beta chains only. Every CDR3 protein is listed once, alongside the most common genes and DNA of its rows. The V and J calls follow TCRdb's processing rather than the paper's. A total of under 50,000 distinct CDR3 sequences appear in this sample, roughly 25% of them only once. The ten biggest clones cover less than 30% of the sample.

This clonotype was seen at least ten times. No cognate antigen has been identified for it. Within one base of it there is no much larger clone, and no base qualities were kept. The CDR3, cysteine through phenylalanine, is 13 amino acids long. Only the CDR3 DNA stays, 39 bases, in frame from base 1. The trim is 1 base for V and 1 base for J, with a gap of 5 bases between the germline ends. As encoded in the germline V gene, CDR1 is SGHRS while CDR2 is YFSETQ. The rearranged chain carries TRBV5-1 and TRBJ1-1; the D gene identity is not certain. The clonotype comes from a donor aged 50 or older with non-small cell lung cancer. This sample comprised PBMCs, obtained before or after stereotactic body radiation therapy (not recorded which). The nucleotides read TGCGCCAGCAGCTTGCGTCAGAACACTGAAGCTTTCTTT. It translates as CASSLRQNTEAFF.